The 6 T cell receptor beta chains presented below share a single source sample, sequenced in a study of beta chain features in type 1 diabetes. Sequenced material consisted of expressed TCRB transcripts (all of the isolated RNA was reverse transcribed). Data came from immunoSEQ multiplex PCR; TCRdb stores just in-frame clones and leaves some out. The sample consists of 850,000 to 900,000 clones, roughly 15% of them appearing once. Sequenced input: naive CD4+ T cells from blood. These receptors originate from a woman younger than 30 in good health.

This clone occurred a few times. Other DNA sequences in this sample translate to the same CDR3. V gene TRBV7-2 combines with J gene TRBJ2-1; 9 bases align to TRBD1. Trimming at V came to 3 bases and at J to 0 bases, leaving 0 bases not matched to a gene. Germline assignment: CDR1 SGHTA and CDR2 FQGNSA. The CDR3 runs 15 residues. CDR3 nucleotide sequence: TGTGCCAGCAGCTTGGGACAGGGCTCCTACAATGAGCAGTTCTTC. This sequence encodes CASSLGQGSYNEQFF.

This sequence joins TRBV28 and TRBJ2-4; weak D call: TRBD1 (6 bases). The CDR3 consists of 14 residues. Germline assignment: CDR1 MDHEN and CDR2 SYDVKM. V lost 5 bases, J lost 8 bases, and 16 bases lay in between. CDR3 nucleotide sequence: TGTGCCAGCAGTGAACCAGGGGTACGGGACATTCAGTACTTC. It yields the protein CASSEPGVRDIQYF. The full variable domain, completed using reference TRBV28 and TRBJ2-4, is DVKVTQSSRYLVKRTGEKVFLECVQDMDHENMFWYRQDPGLGLRLIYFSYDVKMKEKGDIPEGYSVSREKKERFSLILESASTNQTSMYLCASSEPGVRDIQYFGAGTRLSVL.

In this sample, this clone turned up a few times. Other DNA sequences in this specimen translate into the identical CDR3. The chain couples TRBV11-2 to TRBJ2-2; no clear D. The germline V gene encodes CDR1 SGHAT and CDR2 FQNNGV. This CDR3 has 12 residues. Deletions cut 2 bases from V and 5 bases from J, with 3 bases between. In DNA form, the CDR3 reads TGTGCCAGCAGCTTATCTACCGGGGAGCTGTTTTTT. Encoded protein: CASSLSTGELFF.

V is TRBV27 and J is TRBJ2-7; 7 bases align to TRBD1. The V gene end was trimmed by 6 bases and the J gene end by 3 bases; junction bases not matched to a gene: 5. Looked up from germline, CDR1 is MNHEY and CDR2 is SMNVEV (reference sequence). The CDR3 has 13 amino acids. CDR3 DNA: TGTGCCAGCAGAGACCGGGACAGCTACGAGCAGTACTTC. Translating it yields CASRDRDSYEQYF.

Only one count was recorded for this clone. V and J are TRBV9 and TRBJ2-3; D is undetermined. The CDR3 sequence is 15 residues long. V lost 2 bases and J 0 bases, leaving 10 bases between the germline ends. Germline CDR1 and CDR2: SGDLS and YYNGEE. The CDR3 spells CASSVGSASTDTQYF. The CDR3 DNA sequence: TGTGCCAGCAGCGTTGGCTCGGCTAGCACAGATACGCAGTATTTT.

The chain joins TRBV28 to TRBJ2-5; D is uncertain. The germline gives CDR1 MDHEN, CDR2 SYDVKM. Trimming pared 2 bases from V and 2 bases from J, leaving 9 bases between. The CDR3 spans 14 residues. This chain's CDR3 is CASSLGGKQETQYF. The CDR3 nucleotides read TGTGCCAGCAGTTTAGGCGGCAAGCAAGAGACCCAGTACTTC.